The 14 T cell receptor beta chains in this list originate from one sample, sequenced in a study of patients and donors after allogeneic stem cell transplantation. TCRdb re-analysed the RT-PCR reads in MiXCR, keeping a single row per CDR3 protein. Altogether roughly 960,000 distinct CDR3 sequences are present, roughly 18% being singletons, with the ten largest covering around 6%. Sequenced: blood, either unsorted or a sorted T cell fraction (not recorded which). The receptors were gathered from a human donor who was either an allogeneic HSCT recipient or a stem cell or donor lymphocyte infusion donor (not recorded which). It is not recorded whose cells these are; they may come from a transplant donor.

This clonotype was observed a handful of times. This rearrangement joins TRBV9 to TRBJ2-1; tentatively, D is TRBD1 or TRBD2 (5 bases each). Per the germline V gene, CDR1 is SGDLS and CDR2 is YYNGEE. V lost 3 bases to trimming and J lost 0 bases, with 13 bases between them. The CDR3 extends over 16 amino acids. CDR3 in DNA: TGTGCCAGCAGCGCCGCCGGGACCCCCTCCTACAATGAGCAGTTCTTC. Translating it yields CASSAAGTPSYNEQFF.

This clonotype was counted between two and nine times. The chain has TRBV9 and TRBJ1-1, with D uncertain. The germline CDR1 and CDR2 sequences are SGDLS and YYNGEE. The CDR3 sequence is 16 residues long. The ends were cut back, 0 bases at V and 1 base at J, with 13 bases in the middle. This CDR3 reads CASSVGGGLRNTEAFF. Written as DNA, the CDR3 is TGTGCCAGCAGCGTAGGGGGAGGTCTTCGGAACACTGAAGCTTTCTTT.

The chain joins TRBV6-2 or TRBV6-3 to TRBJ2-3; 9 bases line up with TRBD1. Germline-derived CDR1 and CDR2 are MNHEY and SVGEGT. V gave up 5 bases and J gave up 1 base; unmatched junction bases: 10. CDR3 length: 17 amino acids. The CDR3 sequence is CASSTTGGASRTDTQYF. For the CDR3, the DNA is TGTGCCAGCAGTACCACAGGGGGCGCATCCCGCACAGATACGCAGTATTTT.

Here the CDR3 reads CSAQTPLANNEQFF. Written as DNA, the CDR3 is TGCAGTGCGCAAACCCCGCTCGCTAACAATGAGCAGTTCTTC. This chain uses TRBV20-1 with TRBJ2-1, with unresolved D. Per the germline V gene, CDR1 is DFQATT and CDR2 is SNEGSKA (reference sequence). The CDR3 is made up of 14 amino acids. V lost 6 bases and J 5 bases, leaving 17 bases between the germline ends.

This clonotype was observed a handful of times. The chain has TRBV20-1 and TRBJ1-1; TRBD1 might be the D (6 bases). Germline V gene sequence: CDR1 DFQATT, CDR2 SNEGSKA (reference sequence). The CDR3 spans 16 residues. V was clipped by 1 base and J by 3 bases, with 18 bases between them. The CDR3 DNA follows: TGCAGTGCTAGAGGCCCTAAAGGGGGGGAAGACACTGAAGCTTTCTTT. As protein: CSARGPKGGEDTEAFF.

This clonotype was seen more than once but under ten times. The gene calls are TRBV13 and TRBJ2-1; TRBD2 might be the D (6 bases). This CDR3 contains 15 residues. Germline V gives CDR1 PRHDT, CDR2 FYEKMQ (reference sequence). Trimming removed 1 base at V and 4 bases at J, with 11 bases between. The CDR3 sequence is CASSLVASVYNEQFF. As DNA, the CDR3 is TGTGCCAGCAGCTTAGTGGCTAGCGTGTACAATGAGCAGTTCTTC.

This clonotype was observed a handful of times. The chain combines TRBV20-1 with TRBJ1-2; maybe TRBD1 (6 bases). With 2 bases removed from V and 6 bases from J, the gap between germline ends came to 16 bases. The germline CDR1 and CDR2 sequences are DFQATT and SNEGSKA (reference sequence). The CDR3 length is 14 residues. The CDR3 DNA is TGCAGTGCTAGAAGGGCAGGGGAGATCGATGGCTACACCTTC. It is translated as CSARRAGEIDGYTF.

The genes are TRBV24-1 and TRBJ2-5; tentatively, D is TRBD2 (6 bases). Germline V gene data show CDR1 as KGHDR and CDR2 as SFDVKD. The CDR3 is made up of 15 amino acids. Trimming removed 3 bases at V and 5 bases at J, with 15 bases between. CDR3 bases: TGTGCCACCAGTGATCCCTTTGATGGGGGGGAGACCCAGTACTTC. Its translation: CATSDPFDGGETQYF.

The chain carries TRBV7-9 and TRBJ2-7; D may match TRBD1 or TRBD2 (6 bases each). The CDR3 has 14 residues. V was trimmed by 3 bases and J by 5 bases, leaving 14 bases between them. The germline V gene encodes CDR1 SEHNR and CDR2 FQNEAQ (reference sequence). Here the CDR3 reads CASSFRGGLDEQYF. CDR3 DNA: TGTGCCAGCAGCTTTCGTGGGGGGCTAGACGAGCAGTACTTC.

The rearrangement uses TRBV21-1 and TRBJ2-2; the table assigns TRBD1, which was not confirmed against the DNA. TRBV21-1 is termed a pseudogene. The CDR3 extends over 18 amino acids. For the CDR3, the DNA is TGTGCCAGCAGCTCCCGCGGGACAGGGGTCTTAAGGACCGGGGAGCTGTTTTTT. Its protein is CASSSRGTGVLRTGELFF.

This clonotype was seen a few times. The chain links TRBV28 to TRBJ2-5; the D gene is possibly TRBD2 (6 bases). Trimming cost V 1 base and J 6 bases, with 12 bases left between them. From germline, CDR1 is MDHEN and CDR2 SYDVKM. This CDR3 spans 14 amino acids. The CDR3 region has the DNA TGTGCCAGCAGTTTATTTCACGGGAGAAAGACCCAGTACTTC. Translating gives CASSLFHGRKTQYF. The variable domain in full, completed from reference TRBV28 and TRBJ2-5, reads DVKVTQSSRYLVKRTGEKVFLECVQDMDHENMFWYRQDPGLGLRLIYFSYDVKMKEKGDIPEGYSVSREKKERFSLILESASTNQTSMYLCASSLFHGRKTQYFGPGTRLLVL.

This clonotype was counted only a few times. CDR3 amino acids: CASSFFRFTGELFF. The CDR3 DNA reads TGTGCCAGCAGCTTCTTCCGATTTACCGGGGAGCTGTTTTTT. The chain carries TRBV5-6 and TRBJ2-2; D remains ambiguous. This CDR3 spans 14 amino acids. Per the germline V gene, CDR1 is SGHDT and CDR2 is YYEEEE. V was cut by 2 bases and J by 5 bases, with 10 bases left in between.

Here the CDR3 reads CATRGTSGKNEQFF. CDR3 in DNA: TGTGCCACCAGGGGGACTAGCGGGAAGAATGAGCAGTTCTTC. The rearrangement uses TRBV24-1 and TRBJ2-1, with 13 bases fitting TRBD2. The trim removed 7 bases at V and 7 bases at J, leaving 3 bases unmatched. Germline CDR1 is KGHDR and CDR2 is SFDVKD. There are 14 residues in the CDR3.

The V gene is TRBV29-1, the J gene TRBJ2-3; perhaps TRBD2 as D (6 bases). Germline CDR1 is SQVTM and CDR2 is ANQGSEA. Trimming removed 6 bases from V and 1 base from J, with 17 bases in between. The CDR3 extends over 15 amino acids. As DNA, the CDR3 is TGCAGCGTGTGGAGGGTAACAGGTGGCACAGATACGCAGTATTTT. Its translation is CSVWRVTGGTDTQYF.